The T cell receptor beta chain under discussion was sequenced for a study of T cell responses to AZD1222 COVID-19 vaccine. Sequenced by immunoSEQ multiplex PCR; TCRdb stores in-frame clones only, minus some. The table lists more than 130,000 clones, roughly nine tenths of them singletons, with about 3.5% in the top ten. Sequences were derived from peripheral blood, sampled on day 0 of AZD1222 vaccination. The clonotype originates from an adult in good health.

CDR3 in DNA: TGTGCCAGCGGCCTCGCGGGACCCGGGGAGCTGTTTTTT. As protein: CASGLAGPGELFF. The genes are TRBV6-5 and TRBJ2-2; tentative D call: TRBD2 (6 bases). The ends were cut back, 8 bases at V and 6 bases at J, with 13 bases in the middle. Germline CDR1 MNHEY, CDR2 SVGAGI. The CDR3 length is 13 residues.